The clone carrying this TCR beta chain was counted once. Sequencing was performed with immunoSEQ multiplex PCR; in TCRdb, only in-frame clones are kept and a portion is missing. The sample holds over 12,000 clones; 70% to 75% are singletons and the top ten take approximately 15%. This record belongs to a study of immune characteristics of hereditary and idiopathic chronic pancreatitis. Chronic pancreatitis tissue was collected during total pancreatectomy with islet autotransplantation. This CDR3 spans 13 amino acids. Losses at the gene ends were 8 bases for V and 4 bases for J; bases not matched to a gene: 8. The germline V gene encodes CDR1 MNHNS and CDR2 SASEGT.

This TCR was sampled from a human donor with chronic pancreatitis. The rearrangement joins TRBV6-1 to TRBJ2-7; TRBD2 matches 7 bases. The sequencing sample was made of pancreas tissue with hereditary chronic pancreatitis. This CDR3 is CASAGVVGYEQYF. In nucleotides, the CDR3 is TGTGCCAGCGCGGGGGTGGTGGGGTACGAGCAGTACTTC.